This T cell receptor beta chain was found in a study of T cells in Graves' hyperthyroidism and ophthalmopathy. Study-wide points: Ophthalmopathy and stable hyperthyroidism were told apart by a 13 V-J model. The blood repertoire included most of the expanded thyroid clonotypes above 0.001.

The ends lost 4 bases at V and 1 base at J; junction bases unmatched: 7. The CDR3 spans 15 residues. The germline V gene has CDR1 LGHNA and CDR2 YSLEER. Ophthalmopathy patients all had a Clinical Activity Score of at least 3, a NOSPECS grade of at least 4 and disease under 3 months old. The study excluded patients with uncontrolled infection, other autoimmune disease, pregnancy or lactation. Researchers amplified the TCR beta CDR3 regions from RNA transcripts. During a first-round RT-PCR of the TCR CDR3, the HTBI primer set was used. TCRdb recomputed calls from the multiplex PCR reads with MiXCR, one row per CDR3 protein. This sample has 400,000 to 550,000 distinct CDR3 sequences; roughly a quarter occur once, and the top ten carry over 9%. This clonotype was picked up many times. The antigen remains undetermined.

The clonotype was recovered from a woman aged 25 to 39 with Graves' ophthalmopathy. The rearrangement links TRBV4-3 to TRBJ2-7; 7 bases fit TRBD1. The material sequenced was blood. CDR3 sequence (DNA): TGCGCCAGCAGCCGCAATCCGGGACAGTCCTACGAGCAGTACTTC. It codes for CASSRNPGQSYEQYF.